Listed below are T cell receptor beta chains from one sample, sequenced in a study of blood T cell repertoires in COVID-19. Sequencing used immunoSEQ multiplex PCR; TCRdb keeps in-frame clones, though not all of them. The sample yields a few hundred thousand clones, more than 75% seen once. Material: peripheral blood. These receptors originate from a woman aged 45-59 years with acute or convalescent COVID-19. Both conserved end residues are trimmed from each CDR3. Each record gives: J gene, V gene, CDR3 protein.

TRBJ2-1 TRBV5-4 ASTNQSTGTEQF
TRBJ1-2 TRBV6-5 ASRTGTGYGYT
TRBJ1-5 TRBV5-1 ASSLDGGSQPQH
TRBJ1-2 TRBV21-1 ASNLPTTPNYGYT
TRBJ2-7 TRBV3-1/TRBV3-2 ASSQLAGARHEQY
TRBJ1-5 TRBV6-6 ASRPGGGQGNQPQH
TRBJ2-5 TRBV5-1 ASSLGPTDTGGETQY
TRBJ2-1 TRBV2 ASTIQLAGGPNEQF
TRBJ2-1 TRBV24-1 ATSDRTGKSYNEQF
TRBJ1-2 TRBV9 ASSVGDRGPHA
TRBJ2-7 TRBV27 ASSLGLAGQQY
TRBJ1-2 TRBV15 ATASGYGYT
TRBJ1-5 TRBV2 ASSDNRGFQPQH
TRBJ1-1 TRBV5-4 ASSPGTGSVNTEAF
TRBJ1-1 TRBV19 ASSIWFRGNTEAF
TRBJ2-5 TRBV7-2 ASGRRRQETQY
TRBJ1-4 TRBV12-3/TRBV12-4 ASSFGTGEKLF
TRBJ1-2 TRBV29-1 SVGQGQLYGYT
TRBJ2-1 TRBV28 ASRQTSDYNEQF
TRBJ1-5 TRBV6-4 ASSEGGHSNQPQH
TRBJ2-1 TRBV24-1 ATGSSGFYEQF
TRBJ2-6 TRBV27 ASSRQGAQGANVLT
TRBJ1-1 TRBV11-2 ASSLTGGTEAF
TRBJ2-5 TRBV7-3 ASSLTGLQETQY
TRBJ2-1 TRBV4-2 ASSQRSPLAGGSYNEQF
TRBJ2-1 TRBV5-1 ASSLVVAGGPSEQF
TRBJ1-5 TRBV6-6 ASRGVGNQPQH
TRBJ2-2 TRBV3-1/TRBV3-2 ASSQGLGLGELF
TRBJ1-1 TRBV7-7 ASSLSRNTEAF
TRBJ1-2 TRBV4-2 ASSQDQGREGGYT
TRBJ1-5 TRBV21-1 ASMRDRGNQPQH
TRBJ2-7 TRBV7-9 ASSSRDRGAGEQY
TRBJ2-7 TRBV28 ASSLLQGTYEQY
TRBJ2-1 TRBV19 ASSTSMGPKYNEQF
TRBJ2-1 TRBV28 ASSPAGSYNEQF
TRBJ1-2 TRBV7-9 ASSLVTGDDYT
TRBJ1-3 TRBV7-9 ASSLSGRREANTIY
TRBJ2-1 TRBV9 ASSPPRGSSYNEQF
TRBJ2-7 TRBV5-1 ASSPDRVGYEQY
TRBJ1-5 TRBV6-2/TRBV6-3 ASSYEWNQPQH
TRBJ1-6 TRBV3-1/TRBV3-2 ASSIGGYNSPLH
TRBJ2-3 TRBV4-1 ASSQVEGESTDTQY
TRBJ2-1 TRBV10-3 AIPPPGQIFNLNNEQF
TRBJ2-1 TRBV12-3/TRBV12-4 ASSLGQYNEQF
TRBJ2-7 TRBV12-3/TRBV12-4 ASSLETIYEQY
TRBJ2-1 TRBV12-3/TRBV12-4 ASSLSDRVKI
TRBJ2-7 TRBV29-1 SVVQGVKREQY
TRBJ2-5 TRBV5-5 ASSLGGQETQY
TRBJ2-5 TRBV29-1 SVGDRNQETQY
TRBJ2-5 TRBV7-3 ASTPGQPAETQY
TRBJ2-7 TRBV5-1 ASSQGALIDEQY
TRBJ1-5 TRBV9 ASSDGTGNRPQH
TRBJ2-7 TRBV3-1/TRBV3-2 ASSHGGNYEQY
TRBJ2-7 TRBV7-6 ASSLAPGGGYEQY
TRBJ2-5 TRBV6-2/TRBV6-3 ASSAPLGLAGQETQY